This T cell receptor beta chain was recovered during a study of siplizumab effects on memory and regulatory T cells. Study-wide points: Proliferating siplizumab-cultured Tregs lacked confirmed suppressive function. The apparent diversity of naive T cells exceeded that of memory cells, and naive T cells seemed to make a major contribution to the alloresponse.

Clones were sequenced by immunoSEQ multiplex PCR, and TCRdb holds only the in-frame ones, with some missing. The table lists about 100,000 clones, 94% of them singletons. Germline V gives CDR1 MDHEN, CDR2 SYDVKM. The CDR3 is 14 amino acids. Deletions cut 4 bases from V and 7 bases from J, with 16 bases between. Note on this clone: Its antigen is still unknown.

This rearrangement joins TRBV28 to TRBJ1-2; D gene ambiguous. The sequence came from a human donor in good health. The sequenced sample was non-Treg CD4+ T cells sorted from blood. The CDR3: CASSSTPKHGGYTF. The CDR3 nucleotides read TGTGCCAGCAGTTCGACGCCGAAGCATGGTGGCTACACCTTC.